What follows are 10 T cell receptor beta chains derived from one specimen sequenced in a study of control samples from healthy donors and cancer patients. Produced via immunoSEQ multiplex PCR; TCRdb's table is partial and in-frame only. The top ten clones hold 1.7% of a sample with roughly 59,000 clones, more than 85% of them seen once. Sequencing input: PBMCs. The receptors were gathered from a man aged 40-50 years with colorectal cancer.

This chain joins TRBV2 and TRBJ1-2; D may be TRBD1 (6 bases). CDR3 size: 16 residues. From germline, CDR1 is SNHLY and CDR2 FYNNEI. V lost 1 base and J lost 8, with 20 bases in between. The CDR3 nucleotides read TGTGCCAGCAGTGAAGTGGTACAGAGGGGGAATTGGGGCTACACCTTC. Protein: CASSEVVQRGNWGYTF.

The chain couples TRBV7-2 to TRBJ1-6; the D gene is possibly TRBD1 (5 bases). V was clipped by 1 base and J by 10 bases, with 14 bases between them. This CDR3 is 15 amino acids long. Per germline, CDR1 SGHTA and CDR2 FQGNSA. The CDR3 DNA reads TGTGCCAGCAGCTTAGAGGTTGGGGGTCGGTCACCCCTCCACTTT. Translating gives CASSLEVGGRSPLHF.

This clone came up a few times. The J gene is TRBJ1-6, the V gene TRBV5-4, with TRBD1 identical over 11 bases. Trimming at V came to 4 bases and at J to 5 bases, leaving 5 bases not matched to a gene. The CDR3 has 16 amino acids. Germline V CDR1 and CDR2: SGHNT, YYREEE (reference sequence). For the CDR3, the DNA is TGTGCCAGCAGCCCAGGACAGGGGGCTAATAATTCACCCCTCCACTTT. Translating gives CASSPGQGANNSPLHF.

The J gene is TRBJ2-1, the V gene TRBV6-5; TRBD2 aligns across 15 bases. This CDR3 comprises 16 residues. The V segment lost 2 bases and the J segment 7 bases; nucleotides outside the gene matches: 3. Per germline, CDR1 MNHEY and CDR2 SVGAGI. The CDR3: CASSYAGLAGGNEQFF. The CDR3, as DNA: TGTGCCAGCAGTTACGCGGGACTAGCGGGGGGTAATGAGCAGTTCTTC.

This chain links TRBV19 with TRBJ1-1; D might be TRBD1 (5 bases). This CDR3 is built from 12 residues. CDR1 and CDR2 from the germline V gene are LNHDA and SQIVND (reference sequence). Trimming removed 9 bases at V and 1 base at J, with 9 bases between. The CDR3 DNA is TGTGCCAGCTCAGGGTGGAACACTGAAGCTTTCTTT. This translates into CASSGWNTEAFF.

The chain joins TRBV6-1 to TRBJ2-1; D possibly uses TRBD1 or TRBD2 (5 bases each). V was pared by 2 bases and J by 2 bases, with 7 bases between. Germline CDR1 is MNHNS and CDR2 is SASEGT. CDR3 length: 14 amino acids. The CDR3 DNA sequence: TGTGCCAGCAGTGAACCGGGACCCTACAATGAGCAGTTCTTC. The encoded protein is CASSEPGPYNEQFF.

The chain couples TRBV6-4 to TRBJ1-1, with 7 bases aligning to TRBD1. CDR1 and CDR2 from the germline V gene are MRHNA and SNTAGT. Trimming at V came to 0 bases and at J to 7 bases, leaving 5 bases not matched to a gene. This CDR3 comprises 14 residues. The DNA for the CDR3 is TGTGCCAGCAGTGACTCGAACAGGGGTGGTGAAGCTTTCTTT. Its translation: CASSDSNRGGEAFF.

The rearrangement links TRBV19 to TRBJ1-2; 9 bases are a match to TRBD1. Germline V CDR1 and CDR2: LNHDA, SQIVND (reference sequence). This CDR3 comprises 15 residues. The V segment lost 0 bases and the J segment 9 bases; nucleotides outside the gene matches: 8. For the CDR3, the DNA is TGTGCCAGTAGTATAGATGGGACAGGGACTATGAGCTACACCTTC. It codes for CASSIDGTGTMSYTF.

J is TRBJ2-1 and V is TRBV5-1; perhaps D is TRBD1 or TRBD2 (5 bases each). In germline, CDR1 is SGHRS, CDR2 YFSETQ. CDR3 size: 14 residues. V was cut by 0 bases and J by 8 bases, with 12 bases left in between. CDR3 protein: CASSLARGAHEQFF. In nucleotides, the CDR3 is TGCGCCAGCAGCTTGGCGAGAGGGGCTCATGAGCAGTTCTTC.

This chain connects TRBV7-9 to TRBJ1-4, with no clear D. Germline lookup yields CDR1 SEHNR and CDR2 FQNEAQ (reference sequence). The ends were cut back, 5 bases at V and 3 bases at J, with 13 bases in the middle. This CDR3 spans 15 amino acids. CDR3 in amino acids: CASSLLSSANEKLFF. The CDR3 DNA is TGTGCCAGCAGCCTGTTGTCTTCAGCTAATGAAAAACTGTTTTTT.